These 23 T cell receptor beta chains were sequenced from one sample in a study of monozygotic twins with cystic fibrosis (dated by TCRdb to the early 2020s). To prepare the library, the immunoSEQ multiplex PCR assay was applied. Sourced from immuneACCESS, this table was stored by TCRdb with only in-frame sequences that have V and J called. A share of the clones is absent; for the studies checked, an unresolved V gene accounts for under half, and the remainder has no known explanation. A total of tens of thousands of clones appear in this sample, around 96% of them only once. Around 2.5% of the sample lies in the top ten. Sequenced input: blood. These receptors all stem from a girl aged 2 to 9 with cystic fibrosis.

The chain is built from TRBV19 and TRBJ2-7; 11 bases line up with TRBD2. J lost 3 bases, V lost 5 bases, and 12 bases had no gene match. The CDR3 totals 17 residues. CDR1 and CDR2 (germline): LNHDA, SQIVND (reference sequence). The CDR3 DNA reads TGTGCCAGTAGTCCCAAGACTAGCGGGATCCTCCGCTACGAGCAGTACTTC. This codes for CASSPKTSGILRYEQYF.

V usage is TRBV6-1 and J usage is TRBJ1-3; D gene ambiguous. The CDR3 contains 15 residues. Germline-derived CDR1 and CDR2 are MNHNS and SASEGT. V lost 7 bases to trimming and J lost 4 bases, with 17 bases between them. DNA of the CDR3: TGTGCCAGCAACGGACCGCCTAACCGGGGAAACACCATATATTTT. Translated, it gives CASNGPPNRGNTIYF.

V is TRBV5-1 and J is TRBJ2-1, with D perhaps matching TRBD2 (5 bases). CDR1 is SGHRS, CDR2 YFSETQ, per germline. The CDR3 totals 13 residues. Trimming shortened V by 4 bases and J by 7 bases, and 12 bases separated the two germline ends. The CDR3 DNA sequence: TGCGCCAGCAGCCTGAGGAGCGGTAATGAGCAGTTCTTC. Amino acid sequence: CASSLRSGNEQFF. Full variable domain (outside the CDR3, taken from reference TRBV5-1 and TRBJ2-1): KAGVTQTPRYLIKTRGQQVTLSCSPISGHRSVSWYQQTPGQGLQFLFEYFSETQRNKGNFPGRFSGRQFSNSRSEMNVSTLELGDSALYLCASSLRSGNEQFFGPGTRLTVL.

The rearrangement uses TRBV27 and TRBJ1-2; D is possibly TRBD1 (6 bases). The V gene lost 3 bases and the J gene lost 4 bases, with 12 bases spanning the gap. The CDR3 is 14 amino acids. CDR1 is MNHEY, CDR2 SMNVEV, per germline (reference sequence). As DNA, the CDR3 is TGTGCCAGCAGTTTGTACAGGGTAGGCTATGGCTACACCTTC. This encodes CASSLYRVGYGYTF.

The gene calls are TRBV6-5 and TRBJ2-1, with a tentative D call TRBD2 (5 bases). From germline, CDR1 is MNHEY and CDR2 SVGAGI. Trimming took 2 bases from V and 6 from J, leaving 11 bases between them. CDR3 length equals 14 residues. The CDR3 loop reads CASSYGGPANEQFF. CDR3 nucleotide sequence: TGTGCCAGCAGTTACGGCGGGCCAGCCAATGAGCAGTTCTTC.

The V and J genes are TRBV4-2 and TRBJ1-3; TRBD1 agrees at 7 bases. Per germline, CDR1 LGHNA and CDR2 YNFKEQ. The CDR3 runs 17 residues. J gave up 0 bases and V 4 bases, and 9 bases lay outside the gene matches. CDR3 protein: CASSPSGQVHSGNTIYF. Written as DNA, the CDR3 is TGTGCCAGCAGCCCTTCCGGACAGGTCCACTCTGGAAACACCATATATTTT.

The chain links TRBV6-1 to TRBJ1-4; no definite D call. V was trimmed by 6 bases and J by 3 bases, leaving 8 bases between them. Germline loops: CDR1 MNHNS, CDR2 SASEGT. The CDR3 covers 13 residues. The CDR3 protein is CASRGRANEKLFF. In nucleotides, the CDR3 is TGTGCCAGCAGAGGGAGGGCTAATGAAAAACTGTTTTTT.

The rearrangement uses TRBV6-5 and TRBJ2-7; D unclear. Trimming took 2 bases from V and 4 from J, leaving 3 bases between them. The CDR3 is 11 residues long. The germline V gene encodes CDR1 MNHEY and CDR2 SVGAGI. This chain's CDR3 is CASSYKYEQYF. The CDR3 DNA is TGTGCCAGCAGTTACAAGTACGAGCAGTACTTC.

This clone was recorded once. The CDR3 DNA reads as TGTGCCAGCAGCCGTATCCTCCCGGGACTAGCGGGAGGGTCCTTTAACAATGAGCAGTTCTTC. This translates into CASSRILPGLAGGSFNNEQFF. The rearrangement joins TRBV4-2 to TRBJ2-1, with 16 bases identical to TRBD2. Germline V gives CDR1 LGHNA, CDR2 YNFKEQ. The J segment lost 5 bases and the V segment lost 4 bases, leaving 17 bases of the junction unmatched. This CDR3 has 21 amino acids.

This clone was detected a few times. The chain carries TRBV5-4 and TRBJ1-3; the D is unclear. Germline V lookup: CDR1 SGHNT, CDR2 YYREEE (reference sequence). Trimming took 1 base from V and 2 from J, leaving 13 bases between them. The CDR3 is made up of 16 amino acids. CDR3 nucleotide sequence: TGTGCCAGCAGCTTGCCAGCAGGAGGAACTGGAAACACCATATATTTT. Its translation is CASSLPAGGTGNTIYF.

The chain carries TRBV4-1 and TRBJ2-7; 8 positions agree with TRBD2. CDR3 size: 15 residues. Trimming at V came to 3 bases and at J to 3 bases, leaving 7 bases not matched to a gene. The germline V gene encodes CDR1 MGHRA and CDR2 YSYEKL. DNA of the CDR3: TGCGCCAGCAGCCACATAGCGGGATCAGACTACGAGCAGTACTTC. Translating it yields CASSHIAGSDYEQYF.

This clone appeared once. This chain joins TRBV10-2 and TRBJ1-2, with D uncertain. Germline CDR1 WSHSY, CDR2 SAAADI. V lost 2 bases and J lost 4, with 5 bases in between. The CDR3 loop spans 12 amino acids. The CDR3 spells CASSEQAYGYTF. The CDR3 DNA sequence: TGCGCCAGCAGTGAGCAAGCCTATGGCTACACCTTC.

The V call is TRBV27, the J call TRBJ2-7; D not resolved. V was pared by 5 bases and J by 2 bases, with 10 bases between. Germline V CDR1 and CDR2: MNHEY, SMNVEV (reference sequence). This CDR3 comprises 13 residues. The CDR3 nucleotides are TGTGCCAGCAGTAAGGAAGGACCCTACGAGCAGTACTTC. Amino acids: CASSKEGPYEQYF.

V is TRBV13 and J is TRBJ1-2; the D gene is possibly TRBD1 (5 bases). The ends were cut back, 4 bases at V and 1 base at J, with 13 bases in the middle. This CDR3 contains 15 residues. Per germline, CDR1 PRHDT and CDR2 FYEKMQ (reference sequence). The CDR3 sequence is CASSSGDGLNYGYTF. CDR3 nucleotide sequence: TGTGCCAGCAGCTCGGGGGACGGTCTTAACTATGGCTACACCTTC.

V usage is TRBV9 and J usage is TRBJ2-1; 7 positions agree with TRBD2. Germline V gene data show CDR1 as SGDLS and CDR2 as YYNGEE. The CDR3 covers 14 residues. V gave up 3 bases and J gave up 5 bases; unmatched junction bases: 5. CDR3 amino acids: CASSGPGLDNEQFF. The DNA for the CDR3 is TGTGCCAGCAGCGGCCCCGGACTAGACAATGAGCAGTTCTTC.

The chain couples TRBV2 to TRBJ2-5, with D possibly TRBD2 on 6 matching bases. CDR3 length: 13 amino acids. The germline CDR1 and CDR2 sequences are SNHLY and FYNNEI. V was trimmed by 5 bases and J by 2 bases, leaving 9 bases between them. The CDR3, as DNA: TGTGCCAGCAGTCCCGGGAGACAAGAGACCCAGTACTTC. Its protein product is CASSPGRQETQYF.

V is TRBV11-1 and J is TRBJ2-2; a possible D gene is TRBD1 (7 bases). Germline CDR1 reads SGHAT; CDR2 reads FQDESV (reference sequence). Trimming cost V 8 bases and J 4 bases, with 14 bases left between them. CDR3 length equals 14 residues. Here the CDR3 DNA reads TGTGCCAGCCTCCAGGGGGGAGGCACCGGGGAGCTGTTTTTT. Translating gives CASLQGGGTGELFF. Combining the CDR3 with reference TRBV11-1 and TRBJ2-2 gives the whole variable domain EAEVAQSPRYKITEKSQAVAFWCDPISGHATLYWYRQILGQGPELLVQFQDESVVDDSQLPKDRFSAERLKGVDSTLKIQPAELGDSAMYLCASLQGGGTGELFFGEGSRLTVL.

The chain couples TRBV11-2 to TRBJ2-7; TRBD2 is a possible D gene (5 bases). Germline CDR1 reads SGHAT; CDR2 reads FQNNGV. The germline V and J ends were trimmed by 4 bases and 7 bases, with 17 bases remaining between them. CDR3 length: 14 residues. The CDR3 DNA reads TGTGCCAGCAGCTCTTCGAGAGCGGCCCCTGAGCAGTACTTC. Its protein product is CASSSSRAAPEQYF.

V is TRBV5-1 and J is TRBJ1-1; D is undetermined. There are 15 residues in the CDR3. The germline V and J ends were trimmed by 3 bases and 1 base, with 13 bases remaining between them. Germline values: CDR1 SGHRS, CDR2 YFSETQ. The chain's CDR3 is CASSSRGRTNTEAFF. In DNA, the CDR3 is TGCGCCAGCAGCTCCCGAGGCAGAACGAACACTGAAGCTTTCTTT.

The V call is TRBV9, the J call TRBJ2-1; weak D call: TRBD2 (5 bases). V was pared by 0 bases and J by 6 bases, with 16 bases between. Germline V gene data show CDR1 as SGDLS and CDR2 as YYNGEE. The CDR3 has 16 residues. The DNA for the CDR3 is TGTGCCAGCAGCGTAGGTGCCAGCGGAGTGGGCAATGAGCAGTTCTTC. Protein sequence: CASSVGASGVGNEQFF.

The genes are TRBV10-3 and TRBJ2-7, with 7 bases lining up with TRBD2. This CDR3 has 10 residues. V lost 8 bases to trimming and J lost 8 bases; unmatched junction nucleotides: 3. The germline V gene encodes CDR1 ENHRY and CDR2 SYGVKD. The CDR3 here is CAIGRGQQYF. The CDR3 coding sequence is TGTGCCATCGGGAGGGGACAGCAGTACTTC.

As DNA, the CDR3 is TGTGCCAGCAGTTCCGAAGCGGGGGGAACGGTTGTTATGTACTTC. This gives the protein CASSSEAGGTVVMYF. This chain uses TRBV27 with TRBJ2-7, with 9 bases fitting TRBD2. CDR1 and CDR2 from the germline V gene are MNHEY and SMNVEV (reference sequence). The CDR3 length is 15 residues. V gave up 4 bases and J gave up 12 bases; unmatched junction bases: 16.

The rearrangement uses TRBV14 and TRBJ2-2; D uncertain. Looked up from germline, CDR1 is SGHDN and CDR2 is FVKESK. V lost 4 bases, J lost 6 bases, and 12 bases lay in between. CDR3 length equals 14 residues. CDR3 bases: TGTGCCAGCAGCCCCCAACTCCTCCCCGGGGAGCTGTTTTTT. Its protein product is CASSPQLLPGELFF.